This T cell receptor (beta chain) was observed in a study of cytomegalovirus exposure and HLA in healthy donors. The overall study: Most genotyped donors, approximately 77% of around 370, had Caucasian-associated genetic ancestry.

This CDR3 is built from 14 residues. Germline V gene data show CDR1 as SGHVS and CDR2 as FQNEAQ. V dropped 5 bases and J dropped 3 bases, with 13 bases sitting between them. PCR was performed using 60 Vbeta and 13 Jbeta primers. Study processing details: In a later analysis, of approximately 81 million unique beta chains, 9 million to 11 million appeared in at least two donors. Here immunoSEQ multiplex PCR was the method, and the copy in TCRdb shows in-frame clones only, minus some. V and J calls and clone size are given by that table; D and trimming were obtained from the DNA. The sample yields roughly 100,000 clones, 73% seen once.

This TCR came from a man between 40 and 49 years old in good health and CMV-seronegative. The chain employs TRBV7-8 and TRBJ1-1, with a weak D call TRBD1 (6 bases). Sequenced material: PBMCs. CDR3 in amino acids: CASSTKNRDTEAFF. CDR3 sequence (DNA): TGTGCCAGCAGCACCAAAAACAGGGACACTGAAGCTTTCTTT.